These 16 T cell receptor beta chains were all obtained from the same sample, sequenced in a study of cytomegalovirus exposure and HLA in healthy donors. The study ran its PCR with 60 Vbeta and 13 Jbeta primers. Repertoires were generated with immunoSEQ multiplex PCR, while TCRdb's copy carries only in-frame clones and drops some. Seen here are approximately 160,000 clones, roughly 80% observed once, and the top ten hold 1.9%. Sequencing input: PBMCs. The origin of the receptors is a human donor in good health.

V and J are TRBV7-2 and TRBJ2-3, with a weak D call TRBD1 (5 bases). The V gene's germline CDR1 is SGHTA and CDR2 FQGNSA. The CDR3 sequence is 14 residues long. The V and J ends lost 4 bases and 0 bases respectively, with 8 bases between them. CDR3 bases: TGTGCCAGCAGCTCAGGGATTAGCACAGATACGCAGTATTTT. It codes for CASSSGISTDTQYF.

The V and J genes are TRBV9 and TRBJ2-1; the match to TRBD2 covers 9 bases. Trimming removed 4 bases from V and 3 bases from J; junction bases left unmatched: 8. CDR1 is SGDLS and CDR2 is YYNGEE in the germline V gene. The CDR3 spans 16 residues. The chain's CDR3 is CASSSYKTSGYNEQFF. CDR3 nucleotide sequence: TGTGCCAGCAGCTCGTATAAGACTAGCGGCTACAATGAGCAGTTCTTC.

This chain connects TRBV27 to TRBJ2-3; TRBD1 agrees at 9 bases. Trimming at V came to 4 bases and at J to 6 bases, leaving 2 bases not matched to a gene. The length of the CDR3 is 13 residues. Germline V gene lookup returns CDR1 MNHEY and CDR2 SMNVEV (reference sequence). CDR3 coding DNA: TGTGCCAGCAGTTCTGACAGGGGGGATACGCAGTATTTT. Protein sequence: CASSSDRGDTQYF.

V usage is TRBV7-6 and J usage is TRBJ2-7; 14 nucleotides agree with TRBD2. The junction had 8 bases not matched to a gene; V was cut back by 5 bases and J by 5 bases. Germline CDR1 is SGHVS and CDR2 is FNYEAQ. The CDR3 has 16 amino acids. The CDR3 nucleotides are TGTGCCAGCAGCCCGCGACTAGCGGGGGGGCCGGACGAGCAGTACTTC. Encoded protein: CASSPRLAGGPDEQYF.

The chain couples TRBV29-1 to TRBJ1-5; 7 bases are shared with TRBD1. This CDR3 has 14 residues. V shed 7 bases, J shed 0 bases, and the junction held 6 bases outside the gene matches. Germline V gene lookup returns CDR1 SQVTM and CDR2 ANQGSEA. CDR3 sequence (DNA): TGCAGCGCAACGACAGGGTATAGCAATCAGCCCCAGCATTTT. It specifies CSATTGYSNQPQHF.

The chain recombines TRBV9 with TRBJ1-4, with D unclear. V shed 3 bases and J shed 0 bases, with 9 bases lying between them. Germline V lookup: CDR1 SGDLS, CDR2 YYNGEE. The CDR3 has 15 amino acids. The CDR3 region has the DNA TGTGCCAGCAGCGCCAGACACTCAACTAATGAAAAACTGTTTTTT. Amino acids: CASSARHSTNEKLFF.

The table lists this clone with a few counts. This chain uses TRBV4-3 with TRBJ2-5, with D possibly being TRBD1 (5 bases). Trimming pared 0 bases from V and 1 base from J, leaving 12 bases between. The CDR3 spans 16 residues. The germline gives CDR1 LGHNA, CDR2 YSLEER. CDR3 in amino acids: CASSQDWGRSQETQYF. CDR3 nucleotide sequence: TGCGCCAGCAGCCAAGATTGGGGCAGGAGCCAAGAGACCCAGTACTTC.

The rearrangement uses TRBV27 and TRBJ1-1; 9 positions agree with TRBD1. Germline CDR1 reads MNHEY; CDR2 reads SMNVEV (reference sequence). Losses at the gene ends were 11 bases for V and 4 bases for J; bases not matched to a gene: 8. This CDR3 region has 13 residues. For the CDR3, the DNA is TGTGCCGACCGGGACAGGGTTGGCACTGAAGCTTTCTTT. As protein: CADRDRVGTEAFF.

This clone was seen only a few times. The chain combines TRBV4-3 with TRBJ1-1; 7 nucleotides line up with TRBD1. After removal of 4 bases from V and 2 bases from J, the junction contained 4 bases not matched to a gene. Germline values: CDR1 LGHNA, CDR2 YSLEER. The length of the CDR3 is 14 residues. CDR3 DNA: TGCGCCAGCAGCCTCGGACAGGCCAACACTGAAGCTTTCTTT. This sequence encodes CASSLGQANTEAFF.

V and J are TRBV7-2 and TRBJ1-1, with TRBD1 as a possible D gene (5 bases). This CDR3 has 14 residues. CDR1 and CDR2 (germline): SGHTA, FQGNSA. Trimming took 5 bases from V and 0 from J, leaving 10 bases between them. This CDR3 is CASSAGLLNTEAFF. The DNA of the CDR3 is TGTGCCAGCAGCGCAGGGTTATTGAACACTGAAGCTTTCTTT.

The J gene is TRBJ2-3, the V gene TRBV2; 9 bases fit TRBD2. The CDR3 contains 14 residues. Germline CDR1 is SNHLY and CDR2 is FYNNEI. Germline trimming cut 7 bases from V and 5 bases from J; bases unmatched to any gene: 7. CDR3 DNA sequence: TGTGCCAGCAATCAGCGGGGGGTGGGAGATACGCAGTATTTT. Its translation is CASNQRGVGDTQYF.

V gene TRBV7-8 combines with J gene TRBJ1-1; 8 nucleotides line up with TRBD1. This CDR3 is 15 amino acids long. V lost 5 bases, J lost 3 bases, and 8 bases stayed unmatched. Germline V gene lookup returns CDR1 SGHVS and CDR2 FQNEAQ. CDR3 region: CASSNQGAGDTEAFF. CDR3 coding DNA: TGTGCCAGCAGCAACCAGGGGGCGGGGGACACTGAAGCTTTCTTT.

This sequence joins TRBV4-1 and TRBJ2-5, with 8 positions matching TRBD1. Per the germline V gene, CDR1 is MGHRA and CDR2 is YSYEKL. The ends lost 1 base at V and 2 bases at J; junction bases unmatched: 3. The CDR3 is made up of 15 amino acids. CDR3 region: CASSQAGTGQETQYF. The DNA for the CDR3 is TGCGCCAGCAGCCAAGCCGGGACAGGTCAAGAGACCCAGTACTTC.

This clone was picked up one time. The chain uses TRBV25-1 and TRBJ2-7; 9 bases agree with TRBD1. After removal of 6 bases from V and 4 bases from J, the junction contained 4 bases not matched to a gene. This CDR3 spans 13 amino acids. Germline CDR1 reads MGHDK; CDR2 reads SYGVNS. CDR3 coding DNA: TGTGCCAGCAGCGGGGACAGGGAGTACGAGCAGTACTTC. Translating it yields CASSGDREYEQYF.

Here the CDR3 reads CASSDYTRTEAFF. In nucleotides, the CDR3 is TGTGCCAGCAGTGATTATACGAGAACTGAAGCTTTCTTT. The chain carries TRBV25-1 and TRBJ1-1; D is undetermined. Germline assignment: CDR1 MGHDK and CDR2 SYGVNS. Trimming took 3 bases from V and 5 from J, leaving 10 bases between them. The CDR3 is 13 residues long.

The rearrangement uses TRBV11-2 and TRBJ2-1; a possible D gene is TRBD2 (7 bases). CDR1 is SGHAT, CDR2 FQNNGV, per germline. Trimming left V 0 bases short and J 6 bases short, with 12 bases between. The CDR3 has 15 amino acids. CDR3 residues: CASSLDGGGRNEQFF. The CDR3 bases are TGTGCCAGCAGCTTAGACGGCGGGGGCCGCAATGAGCAGTTCTTC.